This T cell receptor (beta chain) was captured in a study of T cells expressing NK-cell markers. Study overall: All TCR beta repertoires analysed originated from sorted CD3+CD56+NKG2C+, CD3+CD56+NKG2C- and CD3+CD56-NKG2C+ T cells. The authors sequenced eight donors, of whom seven were HCMV-seropositive and one was seronegative.

Template switching by 5'RACE with UMIs generated the TCR beta cDNA. TCRdb reprocessed the 5' RACE reads, with one entry per CDR3 protein and no DNA. The clone table shows roughly 160,000 distinct CDR3 sequences, with the ten largest holding 20%. This CDR3 spans 12 amino acids. The germline V gene has CDR1 DFQATT and CDR2 SNEGSKA (reference sequence). The study's findings and limits: Once again these clonotypes came out on top in the CD3+CD56-NKG2C+ fraction of a handful of donors.

In the case of this clonotype: What it binds is unknown.

The V call is TRBV20-1, the J call TRBJ2-3. This receptor was identified in a man aged 18-75 years in good health. The sample was blood T cells: a sorted CD56 or NKG2C T cell subset, CD4+ or CD8+ T cells, or bulk PBMC T cells (not recorded which). The CDR3 protein is CSAFNVGVTQYF.